These 28 T cell receptor beta chains share one sample of origin, sequenced in a study of neurological immune-mediated disorders. TCRdb re-derived calls from the 5' RACE reads in MiXCR, one entry per CDR3 protein. In the table there are about 60,000 distinct CDR3 sequences, 3% to 4% of which are singletons. The sample taken for sequencing was PBMCs. These receptors were collected from a woman in her forties or fifties with multiple sclerosis.

This clonotype has ten or more counts. The V call is TRBV6-2 or TRBV6-3, the J call TRBJ2-1; possible D gene TRBD2, 7 bases. Germline V lookup: CDR1 MNHEY, CDR2 SVGEGT. The CDR3 is made up of 16 amino acids. V lost 8 bases and J lost 4, with 21 bases in between. The CDR3 coding sequence is TGTGCCAGCTGGGGGCTAGCGGTGGGGGAATACAATGAGCAGTTCTTC. It translates to CASWGLAVGEYNEQFF.

The sample holds many counts of this clonotype. V and J are TRBV12-3 or TRBV12-4 and TRBJ1-3; D is uncertain. CDR3 length: 13 amino acids. V was clipped by 7 bases and J by 4 bases, with 11 bases between them. Here the CDR3 DNA reads TGTGCCAGCACCCTATCCCGGGGAAACACCATATATTTT. It is translated as CASTLSRGNTIYF.

In this sample, this clonotype turned up many times. This rearrangement joins TRBV29-1 to TRBJ2-3; 8 bases align to TRBD1. The CDR3 totals 15 residues. CDR1 and CDR2 (germline): SQVTM, ANQGSEA. With 6 bases clipped from V and 2 bases from J, the junction kept 10 bases outside the gene matches. As DNA, the CDR3 is TGCAGCGTGTTCCAGGGGGCTTTGGACACAGATACGCAGTATTTT. As protein: CSVFQGALDTDTQYF.

There are many counts of this clonotype. This chain links TRBV11-3 with TRBJ2-3; D ambiguous. Trimming took off 1 base at V and 2 bases at J, with 10 bases between the two ends. This CDR3 contains 15 residues. Germline V gives CDR1 SGHNT, CDR2 YENEEA. The CDR3 DNA is TGTGCCAGCAGCTTAGTAACCGGGCCCACAGATACGCAGTATTTT. As protein: CASSLVTGPTDTQYF.

Concerning this clonotype: At one of its ends the junction is not consistent with the germline gene, which may arise from a read error. The chain recombines TRBV7-8 with TRBJ1-5; D remains unclear. Germline CDR1 reads SGHVS; CDR2 reads FQNEAQ. The CDR3 is 14 amino acids. This chain's CDR3 is CASSAGMADQPQNF. CDR3 DNA sequence: TGTGCCAGCAGCGCAGGTATGGCGGATCAGCCCCAGAATTTT.

This clonotype was seen many times. The CDR3 sequence: CASRPTSGNTEAFF. CDR3 in DNA: TGTGCCAGCAGACCAACAAGTGGGAACACTGAAGCTTTCTTT. The chain has TRBV3-1 and TRBJ1-1; D is ambiguous. CDR3 length: 14 residues. The V end lost 6 bases, the J end lost 1 base, and 12 bases lay between the germline ends. Per germline, CDR1 LGHDT and CDR2 YNNKEL (reference sequence).

This clonotype was counted at least ten times. The chain recombines TRBV5-1 with TRBJ2-7; possibly TRBD2 for D (6 bases). The CDR3 totals 11 residues. The V gene lost 1 base and the J gene lost 12 bases, with 11 bases spanning the gap. The germline V gene has CDR1 SGHRS and CDR2 YFSETQ. The CDR3 spells CASSLSGSVYF. The CDR3 nucleotides are TGCGCCAGCAGCTTGAGCGGGTCGGTGTACTTC.

The V and J genes are TRBV3-1 and TRBJ2-7; no clear D. The CDR3 is 12 residues long. Trimming took off 3 bases at V and 6 bases at J, with 9 bases between the two ends. Germline CDR1 LGHDT, CDR2 YNNKEL (reference sequence). CDR3 nucleotide sequence: TGTGCCAGCAGCCAGGTCTTCGGCGAGCAGTACTTC. Translating gives CASSQVFGEQYF.

Many counts were recorded for this clonotype. The chain employs TRBV9 and TRBJ1-1; weak D call: TRBD1 (5 bases). Germline V lookup: CDR1 SGDLS, CDR2 YYNGEE. The CDR3 has 14 residues. Deletions cut 7 bases from V and 4 bases from J, with 17 bases between. The CDR3 loop reads CASGFSVGGTEAFF. CDR3 sequence (DNA): TGTGCCAGCGGATTCTCCGTTGGGGGCACTGAAGCTTTCTTT.

This clonotype came up many times. The CDR3 nucleotides are TGTGCCAGCAGCGAGGGACAGATCCAAGAGACCCAGTACTTC. Protein product: CASSEGQIQETQYF. The gene calls are TRBV5-6 and TRBJ2-5; 7 nucleotides match TRBD1. The CDR3 is 14 residues long. The ends lost 4 bases at V and 1 base at J; junction bases unmatched: 4. The V gene's germline CDR1 is SGHDT and CDR2 YYEEEE.

This clonotype appeared many times. This chain joins TRBV20-1 and TRBJ1-2; 10 bases align to TRBD1. Germline V lookup: CDR1 DFQATT, CDR2 SNEGSKA (reference sequence). The CDR3 loop spans 17 amino acids. Trimming removed 6 bases from V and 4 bases from J; junction bases left unmatched: 17. CDR3 loop: CSAGPGQGIQWGYGYTF. The CDR3 region has the DNA TGCAGTGCCGGACCGGGACAGGGGATTCAGTGGGGCTATGGCTACACCTTC.

In its sample, this clonotype was seen many times. This chain joins TRBV29-1 and TRBJ2-6; D is ambiguous. Germline-derived CDR1 and CDR2 are SQVTM and ANQGSEA. The V gene lost 4 bases and the J gene lost 4 bases, with 17 bases spanning the gap. The CDR3 runs 16 residues. The CDR3 sequence: CSVAVHSLQGANVLTF. CDR3 DNA sequence: TGCAGCGTTGCTGTCCATTCGCTCCAGGGGGCCAACGTCCTGACTTTC.

This clonotype appeared many times. The V gene is TRBV24-1, the J gene TRBJ2-5; the match to TRBD1 covers 9 bases. The ends lost 6 bases at V and 2 bases at J; junction bases unmatched: 6. This CDR3 comprises 15 residues. Germline V gives CDR1 KGHDR, CDR2 SFDVKD. CDR3 residues: CATSTGTGNQETQYF. For the CDR3, the DNA is TGTGCCACCAGTACCGGGACAGGGAATCAAGAGACCCAGTACTTC.

This clonotype came up many times. V usage is TRBV12-3 or TRBV12-4 and J usage is TRBJ2-3; 12 bases are shared with TRBD2. The CDR3 is made up of 15 amino acids. J gave up 3 bases and V 3 bases, and 1 base lay outside the gene matches. DNA for the CDR3: TGTGCCAGCAGTTTGACTAGCGGGAGAACAGATACGCAGTATTTT. It is translated as CASSLTSGRTDTQYF.

This clonotype was recorded at least ten times. The chain joins TRBV7-2 to TRBJ1-2; D is undetermined. Trimming took 4 bases from V and 2 from J, leaving 17 bases between them. CDR1 and CDR2 from the germline V gene are SGHTA and FQGNSA. The CDR3 totals 16 residues. The CDR3 protein is CASSSGIERLNYGYTF. For the CDR3, the DNA is TGTGCCAGCAGCTCGGGGATCGAACGACTGAACTATGGCTACACCTTC.

This clonotype was counted many times. The chain uses TRBV24-1 and TRBJ2-3, with D tentatively TRBD1 (5 bases). Germline loops: CDR1 KGHDR, CDR2 SFDVKD. V shed 5 bases and J shed 2 bases, with 13 bases lying between them. This CDR3 spans 15 amino acids. The chain's CDR3 is CATSGGQSPTDTQYF. The CDR3 DNA reads as TGTGCCACCAGTGGGGGCCAGAGCCCCACAGATACGCAGTATTTT.

This clonotype was observed at least ten times. This chain links TRBV11-1 with TRBJ2-5; 10 bases map to TRBD2. CDR1 is SGHAT, CDR2 FQDESV, per germline (reference sequence). This CDR3 region has 16 residues. The V and J ends lost 5 bases and 2 bases, in that order; junction bases with no gene match: 8. The chain's CDR3 is CASSARLAGEQETQYF. CDR3 nucleotide sequence: TGTGCCAGCAGCGCGCGACTAGCGGGTGAACAAGAGACCCAGTACTTC.

The table lists this clonotype with many counts. This CDR3 is CASSLKTAISYEQYF. The CDR3 DNA reads TGTGCCAGCAGCTTAAAGACAGCAATCTCCTACGAGCAGTACTTC. The V gene is TRBV11-2, the J gene TRBJ2-7; weak D call: TRBD1 (5 bases). The germline V and J ends were trimmed by 2 bases and 0 bases, with 11 bases remaining between them. The CDR3 spans 15 residues. Germline lookup yields CDR1 SGHAT and CDR2 FQNNGV.

In this sample, this clonotype turned up many times. J is TRBJ2-5 and V is TRBV4-2; TRBD1 aligns across 8 bases. J gave up 5 bases and V 2 bases, and 7 bases lay outside the gene matches. The CDR3 loop spans 15 amino acids. The V gene's germline CDR1 is LGHNA and CDR2 YNFKEQ. The CDR3 DNA reads as TGTGCCAGCAGCCAAAAACGACAGGGGCTGGAGACCCAGTACTTC. Protein product: CASSQKRQGLETQYF.

There are many counts of this clonotype. The V and J genes are TRBV20-1 and TRBJ1-5; D possibly corresponds to TRBD1 (6 bases). V lost 7 bases and J lost 6, with 19 bases in between. Germline lookup yields CDR1 DFQATT and CDR2 SNEGSKA (reference sequence). The CDR3 contains 14 residues. The CDR3 coding sequence is TGCAGTGTCCAGATACAGGGATCGGGTCAGCCCCAGCATTTT. Amino acids: CSVQIQGSGQPQHF.

The chain links TRBV7-9 to TRBJ2-2; D might be TRBD1 (6 bases). V was shortened by 5 bases and J by 4 bases, with 17 bases between the two germline ends. Germline-derived CDR1 and CDR2 are SEHNR and FQNEAQ (reference sequence). This CDR3 has 16 amino acids. CDR3 bases: TGTGCCAGCAGCAACCAAGGGGGTCGGAGCACCGGGGAGCTGTTTTTT. Translating gives CASSNQGGRSTGELFF.

Many counts were recorded for this clonotype. The chain carries TRBV5-1 and TRBJ2-2; D call uncertain. Germline CDR1 and CDR2: SGHRS and YFSETQ. V gave up 0 bases and J gave up 0 bases, with 9 bases separating them. CDR3 length: 16 residues. As DNA, the CDR3 is TGCGCCAGCAGCTTGGGCCTCGGAGCGAACACCGGGGAGCTGTTTTTT. Translated: CASSLGLGANTGELFF.

This clonotype was detected ten times or more. This chain connects TRBV15 to TRBJ1-2; a possible D gene is TRBD1 (5 bases). This CDR3 is 17 amino acids long. The germline CDR1 and CDR2 sequences are LNHNV and YYDKDF (reference sequence). The V gene lost 0 bases and the J gene lost 0 bases, with 14 bases spanning the gap. The CDR3 nucleotides are TGTGCCACCAGCAGAGATAGGAACAGGCGATCTAACTATGGCTACACCTTC. As protein: CATSRDRNRRSNYGYTF.

This clonotype was picked up many times. V gene TRBV4-2 combines with J gene TRBJ2-2, with D perhaps matching TRBD1 (5 bases). Germline lookup yields CDR1 LGHNA and CDR2 YNFKEQ. The CDR3 has 15 amino acids. Trimming took off 4 bases at V and 6 bases at J, with 15 bases between the two ends. The CDR3, as DNA: TGTGCCAGCAGCCGCCGCAGGGCTCTCCCCGGGGAGCTGTTTTTT. Residues: CASSRRRALPGELFF.

This clonotype was counted ten times or more. The CDR3 nucleotides are TGCAGTGCTAGAGAGACTAGCGGGAACCACGAGCAGTACTTC. This gives the protein CSARETSGNHEQYF. This sequence joins TRBV20-1 and TRBJ2-7; 11 bases are a match to TRBD2. Germline trimming cut 0 bases from V and 5 bases from J; bases unmatched to any gene: 3. CDR1 and CDR2 (germline): DFQATT, SNEGSKA (reference sequence). CDR3 length equals 14 residues.

In this sample, this clonotype turned up many times. This sequence joins TRBV11-3 and TRBJ2-6, with D hard to call. V lost 5 bases, J lost 0 bases, and 8 bases lay in between. CDR1 SGHNT and CDR2 YENEEA come from the germline V gene. The CDR3 length is 15 residues. The DNA for the CDR3 is TGTGCCAGCAGCCTCCCCCCCTCTGGGGCCAACGTCCTGACTTTC. Translating gives CASSLPPSGANVLTF.

The chain joins TRBV20-1 to TRBJ1-2; 9 bases are shared with TRBD1. Germline V gene sequence: CDR1 DFQATT, CDR2 SNEGSKA (reference sequence). V shed 5 bases and J 7 bases; nucleotides not matched to a gene: 23. CDR3 size: 18 residues. CDR3 amino acids: CSAPRTLGQGEMMSGYTF. CDR3 DNA sequence: TGCAGTGCTCCACGGACACTGGGACAGGGAGAAATGATGAGTGGCTACACCTTC.

The table lists this clonotype with many counts. In DNA, the CDR3 is TGTGCCAGCAGTCACGGGGCTAACGAGCATTTT. Translated: CASSHGANEHF. The V gene is TRBV6-2 or TRBV6-3, the J gene TRBJ1-5, with TRBD1 as a possible D gene (5 bases). With 5 bases removed from V and 14 bases from J, the gap between germline ends came to 13 bases. Germline-derived CDR1 and CDR2 are MNHEY and SVGEGT. The CDR3 contains 11 residues.